This T cell receptor (beta chain) stems from a study of response to subunit inactivated influenza vaccine. Whole-study findings and limits: New T cells are recruited in small numbers by each seasonal influenza vaccination, according to the authors' suggestion.

This clonotype was detected many times. What it binds is not known. The CDR3 covers 13 residues. The germline V gene has CDR1 SGHRS and CDR2 YFSETQ. V lost 4 bases and J 3 bases, leaving 10 bases between the germline ends. TCRdb reprocessed the RT-PCR reads with MiXCR, giving one entry per CDR3 protein. The sample lists a few hundred thousand distinct CDR3 sequences, 22% occurring once. This TCR was recovered from a man aged 45 to 75 who received an inactivated influenza vaccine. The chain employs TRBV5-1 and TRBJ1-1; D not resolved. Sequences were derived from PBMCs from blood, sampled about 20 months after vaccination. The CDR3 DNA reads TGCGCCAGCAGCCCTTACCCGGACACTGAAGCTTTCTTT. Amino acid sequence: CASSPYPDTEAFF.